The clone carrying this T cell receptor (beta chain) was observed a handful of times. Clones were read by immunoSEQ multiplex PCR, and TCRdb kept only the in-frame ones, dropping some. The sample has roughly 20,000 clones, about two thirds seen once; the top ten hold about a quarter. This CDR3 contains 15 residues. Germline V gene lookup returns CDR1 MNHEY and CDR2 SMNVEV (reference sequence). V was trimmed by 3 bases and J by 6 bases, leaving 15 bases between them. The data derive from a study of OX40 agonist ivuxolimab in advanced cancers. Whole-study context: Ivuxolimab, an antibody that agonizes OX40 (CD134), was administered to the patients.

The chain carries TRBV27 and TRBJ2-1; D may be TRBD2 (6 bases). This receptor was taken from an adult with an advanced solid tumor such as melanoma, head and neck, liver or kidney cancer. The sample here was CD4+ or CD8+ T cells sorted from blood, taken in a trial of the OX40 agonist ivuxolimab. The CDR3 sequence is CASSFTGSGLNEQFF. For the CDR3, the DNA is TGTGCCAGCAGTTTCACAGGATCGGGACTCAATGAGCAGTTCTTC.